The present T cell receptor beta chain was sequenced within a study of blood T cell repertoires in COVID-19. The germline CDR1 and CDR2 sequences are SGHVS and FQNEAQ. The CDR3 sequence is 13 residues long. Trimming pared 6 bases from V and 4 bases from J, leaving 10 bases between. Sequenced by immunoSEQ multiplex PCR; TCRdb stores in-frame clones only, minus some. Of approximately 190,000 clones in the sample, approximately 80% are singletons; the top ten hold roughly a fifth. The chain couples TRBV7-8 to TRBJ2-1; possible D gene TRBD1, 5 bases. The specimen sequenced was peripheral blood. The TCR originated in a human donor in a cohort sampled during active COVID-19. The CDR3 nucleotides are TGTGCCAGCAGTCGCGACAGATACAATGAGCAGTTCTTC. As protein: CASSRDRYNEQFF.